These 8 T cell receptor beta chains were all obtained from the same sample, sequenced in a study of graft-versus-host responses after intestinal transplantation. Their recognized antigens are unknown. Clones were sequenced by immunoSEQ multiplex PCR, and TCRdb holds only the in-frame ones, with some missing. Of about 130,000 clones listed, 85% to 95% are singletons. Sample: unstimulated CD4+ T cells sorted from spleen or lymph node cells, taken before intestinal transplant. These receptors were collected from a human donor who received an intestinal transplant.

The chain couples TRBV7-3 to TRBJ2-7; D remains ambiguous. The CDR3 runs to 15 residues. Trimming left V 2 bases short and J 2 bases short, with 13 bases between. Germline CDR1 is SGHTA and CDR2 is FQGTGA. CDR3 in amino acids: CASSLGVSTPYEQYF. In nucleotides, the CDR3 is TGTGCCAGCAGCTTAGGAGTATCCACCCCCTACGAGCAGTACTTC.

The chain is built from TRBV19 and TRBJ1-1, with D perhaps matching TRBD1 (5 bases). Trimming cost V 6 bases and J 7 bases, with 27 bases left between them. CDR1 is LNHDA, CDR2 SQIVND, per germline (reference sequence). CDR3 length: 17 amino acids. The CDR3 sequence: CASRSIGVRTLANEAFF. The CDR3, as DNA: TGTGCCAGTAGATCAATAGGGGTGCGGACCTTAGCAAATGAAGCTTTCTTT.

The chain recombines TRBV30 with TRBJ1-6; D gene ambiguous. The CDR3 totals 13 residues. The V gene's germline CDR1 is GTSNPN and CDR2 SVGIG (reference sequence). The CDR3: CALDERLNSPLHF. CDR3 bases: TGTGCTTTGGACGAAAGGTTAAATTCACCCCTCCACTTT.

J is TRBJ2-2 and V is TRBV9; possibly TRBD2 for D (6 bases). Germline-derived CDR1 and CDR2 are SGDLS and YYNGEE. V was trimmed by 0 bases and J by 9 bases, leaving 24 bases between them. The CDR3 covers 18 residues. The CDR3 loop is CASSVEWVGLASARELFF. The CDR3 nucleotides read TGTGCCAGCAGCGTAGAATGGGTAGGGCTAGCGAGCGCCCGGGAGCTGTTTTTT.

There are a few counts of this clone. The CDR3 loop reads CASSMDRVGGELFF. CDR3 coding DNA: TGTGCCAGTAGTATGGACAGGGTTGGCGGGGAGCTGTTTTTT. The V call is TRBV19, the J call TRBJ2-2; 8 bases match TRBD1. After removal of 3 bases from V and 7 bases from J, the junction contained 4 bases not matched to a gene. Germline assignment: CDR1 LNHDA and CDR2 SQIVND (reference sequence). The CDR3 spans 14 residues.

This CDR3 reads CASSLAGLADTQYF. The CDR3 DNA sequence: TGTGCCAGCAGCTTAGCGGGGCTTGCAGATACGCAGTATTTT. The genes are TRBV5-4 and TRBJ2-3, with 7 bases lining up with TRBD2. Germline-derived CDR1 and CDR2 are SGHNT and YYREEE (reference sequence). The trim removed 2 bases at V and 4 bases at J, leaving 4 bases unmatched. The CDR3 is 14 residues long.

This chain connects TRBV6-5 to TRBJ1-2; D gene uncertain. CDR3 size: 15 residues. In germline, CDR1 is MNHEY, CDR2 SVGAGI. Trimming shortened V by 2 bases and J by 6 bases, and 16 bases separated the two germline ends. CDR3 protein: CASSYGSAALDGYTF. For the CDR3, the DNA is TGTGCCAGCAGTTACGGCAGTGCCGCACTAGATGGCTACACCTTC.

The genes are TRBV11-2 and TRBJ2-3; D possibly corresponds to TRBD1 (5 bases). The CDR3 is 12 amino acids. Trimming shortened V by 1 base and J by 6 bases, and 5 bases separated the two germline ends. Germline CDR1 and CDR2: SGHAT and FQNNGV. Here the CDR3 DNA reads TGTGCCAGCAGCTTAGCAGGGGATACGCAGTATTTT. Protein sequence: CASSLAGDTQYF. The entire variable domain, with the rest obtained from reference TRBV11-2 and TRBJ2-3, is as follows: EAGVAQSPRYKIIEKRQSVAFWCNPISGHATLYWYQQILGQGPKLLIQFQNNGVVDDSQLPKDRFSAERLKGVDSTLKIQPAKLEDSAVYLCASSLAGDTQYFGPGTRLTVL.